Shown below are 14 T cell receptor beta chains from a single sample sequenced in a study of identical twins. TCRdb reprocessed the 5' RACE reads via MiXCR and lists one record per CDR3 protein. There are about 1.7 million distinct CDR3 sequences in the sample; around a third occur only once, and around 0.25% lies in the top ten. The sample taken for sequencing was cord blood. These receptors originate from a newborn girl in good health.

The chain is built from TRBV28 and TRBJ1-2, with 7 nucleotides matching TRBD1. Germline V CDR1 and CDR2: MDHEN, SYDVKM. The trim removed 4 bases at V and 1 base at J, leaving 9 bases unmatched. The CDR3 covers 16 residues. The DNA of the CDR3 is TGTGCCAGCAGTTCCGGGACAGAACTCCTTAACTATGGCTACACCTTC. Translated, it gives CASSSGTELLNYGYTF.

This chain joins TRBV7-2 and TRBJ2-7, with 7 bases matching TRBD1. V dropped 5 bases and J dropped 2; count of bases not matched to a gene: 6. CDR3 length equals 14 residues. Germline loops: CDR1 SGHTA, CDR2 FQGNSA. CDR3 loop: CASSKTGNPYEQYF. The CDR3, as DNA: TGTGCCAGCAGCAAGACAGGGAACCCCTACGAGCAGTACTTC.

The table lists this clonotype with a few counts. The CDR3 DNA sequence: TGTGCCAGCAGCTCCCATAGCGGGAGGGACACAGATACGCAGTATTTT. This sequence encodes CASSSHSGRDTDTQYF. The chain combines TRBV11-2 with TRBJ2-3; TRBD2 aligns across 11 bases. The CDR3 has 16 amino acids. Germline V CDR1 and CDR2: SGHAT, FQNNGV. J gave up 2 bases and V 4 bases, and 5 bases lay outside the gene matches.

This rearrangement joins TRBV4-2 to TRBJ1-2; D not resolved. The CDR3 has 15 amino acids. Germline CDR1 is LGHNA and CDR2 is YNFKEQ. V was shortened by 2 bases and J by 4 bases, with 14 bases between the two germline ends. For the CDR3, the DNA is TGTGCCAGCAGCCAAAAAATGGGTGAGGGCTATGGCTACACCTTC. It is translated as CASSQKMGEGYGYTF.

The CDR3 region is CASSQGLGTGRETQFF. In DNA form, the CDR3 reads TGCGCCAGCAGCCAAGGGCTGGGGACAGGGAGGGAGACCCAGTTCTTC. The chain has TRBV4-1 and TRBJ2-1; 9 bases agree with TRBD1. The germline gives CDR1 MGHRA, CDR2 YSYEKL. The CDR3 is 16 residues long. Trimming at V came to 1 base and at J to 13 bases, leaving 14 bases not matched to a gene.

The chain combines TRBV3-1 with TRBJ1-1; D uncertain. The V end lost 3 bases, the J end lost 1 base, and 9 bases lay between the germline ends. This CDR3 has 14 residues. The germline CDR1 and CDR2 sequences are LGHDT and YNNKEL (reference sequence). The CDR3 sequence: CASSHLSGNTEAFF. The DNA for the CDR3 is TGTGCCAGCAGCCATCTCTCAGGGAACACTGAAGCTTTCTTT.

This chain joins TRBV5-1 and TRBJ1-2; a possible D gene is TRBD1 (6 bases). This CDR3 spans 14 amino acids. Trimming pared 0 bases from V and 4 bases from J, leaving 10 bases between. CDR1 is SGHRS and CDR2 is YFSETQ in the germline V gene. CDR3 loop: CASSLGDTPYGYTF. The DNA of the CDR3 is TGCGCCAGCAGCTTGGGGGACACCCCCTATGGCTACACCTTC.

This chain joins TRBV7-9 and TRBJ2-2; 8 nucleotides agree with TRBD2. This CDR3 has 20 residues. The V and J ends lost 2 bases and 0 bases, in that order; junction bases with no gene match: 14. CDR1 and CDR2 (germline): SEHNR, FQNEAQ (reference sequence). CDR3 in DNA: TGTGCCAGCAGCTTAAGAGGGTCTAGCGGGCGATTACCGAACACCGGGGAGCTGTTTTTT. It specifies CASSLRGSSGRLPNTGELFF.

The CDR3 reads CASSAYRDRGTYEQYF. The CDR3, as DNA: TGCGCCAGCAGCGCGTACCGGGACAGGGGTACCTACGAGCAGTACTTC. V gene TRBV5-1 combines with J gene TRBJ2-7; 10 positions agree with TRBD1. Germline CDR1 SGHRS, CDR2 YFSETQ. The CDR3 runs 16 residues. The junction had 9 bases not matched to a gene; V was cut back by 4 bases and J by 2 bases.

This chain uses TRBV6-1 with TRBJ2-1; 8 nucleotides agree with TRBD2. The CDR3 spans 17 residues. CDR1 MNHNS and CDR2 SASEGT come from the germline V gene. V lost 2 bases, J lost 3 bases, and 9 bases stayed unmatched. The CDR3 region has the DNA TGTGCCAGCAGTGAAATGGAGCGGGAGCGGAACTACAATGAGCAGTTCTTC. As protein: CASSEMERERNYNEQFF.

With respect to this clonotype: Compared with germline, one end of the junction differs, possibly owing to a read error. The chain employs TRBV27 and TRBJ2-7; D is unresolved. The CDR3 totals 12 residues. Germline values: CDR1 MNHEY, CDR2 SMNVEV (reference sequence). The CDR3 loop reads CTRVTLSYERYF. In DNA, the CDR3 is TGCACAAGGGTCACCTTATCCTACGAGCGGTACTTC.

This clonotype was seen only a few times. The DNA of the CDR3 is TGTGCCAGCGGGTCCATCGTATCCTTTCAGTTCTTC. Its protein product is CASGSIVSFQFF. The V and J genes are TRBV6-1 and TRBJ2-1; D not certain. Between the trimmed V and J ends, which lost 8 bases and 13 bases, there was a span of 18 bases. Per germline, CDR1 MNHNS and CDR2 SASEGT. This CDR3 is 12 amino acids long.

In this sample, this clonotype turned up a few times. The V gene is TRBV20-1, the J gene TRBJ2-7; 11 bases align to TRBD1. CDR3 length: 15 residues. With 3 bases clipped from V and 3 bases from J, the junction kept 7 bases outside the gene matches. In germline, CDR1 is DFQATT, CDR2 SNEGSKA (reference sequence). The chain's CDR3 is CSARLGTGGSYEQYF. DNA for the CDR3: TGCAGTGCTAGGCTTGGGACAGGGGGTAGCTACGAGCAGTACTTC.

In its sample, this clonotype was seen many times. The V and J genes are TRBV27 and TRBJ2-4; maybe TRBD1 (6 bases). V was cut by 6 bases and J by 5 bases, with 14 bases left in between. The CDR3 totals 14 residues. Germline CDR1 reads MNHEY; CDR2 reads SMNVEV (reference sequence). CDR3 residues: CASSPWDIQNIQYF. The CDR3 coding sequence is TGTGCCAGCAGCCCCTGGGACATCCAAAACATTCAGTACTTC.